These 17 T cell receptor beta chains originate from one sample sequenced in a study of cytomegalovirus exposure and HLA in healthy donors (dated by TCRdb to 2017 to 2019). Library construction relied on the immunoSEQ multiplex PCR assay. A mixture of 60 forward primers for TCR Vbeta segments and 13 reverse primers for TCR Jbeta segments was used in the multiplex PCR. TCRdb holds this immuneACCESS table with in-frame rearrangements only. Some clones are missing; in checked studies, unresolved V genes explain under half, and the rest has no known cause. The table for this sample lists 40,000 to 50,000 clones. Of the sample, approximately 1% falls within the top ten clones. The sequenced material came from PBMCs. These receptors all stem from a woman in her forties in good health and CMV-seronegative.

The CDR3 here is CASSVASPDTQYF. The CDR3 DNA is TGTGCCAGCAGCGTGGCTAGCCCTGATACGCAGTATTTT. The V gene is TRBV9, the J gene TRBJ2-3, with a weak D call TRBD2 (5 bases). Germline V gives CDR1 SGDLS, CDR2 YYNGEE. The ends were cut back, 2 bases at V and 6 bases at J, with 10 bases in the middle. CDR3 length equals 13 residues.

The rearrangement joins TRBV9 to TRBJ1-4; no reliable D call. The length of the CDR3 is 12 residues. Germline CDR1 is SGDLS and CDR2 is YYNGEE. Trimming took off 2 bases at V and 8 bases at J, with 7 bases between the two ends. CDR3 sequence reads: CASSVTGEKLFF. The CDR3 coding sequence is TGTGCCAGCAGCGTGACGGGGGAAAAACTGTTTTTT.

The rearrangement joins TRBV7-9 to TRBJ2-7, with D possibly matching TRBD2 (6 bases). Trimming removed 8 bases at V and 5 bases at J, with 13 bases between. Germline V gives CDR1 SEHNR, CDR2 FQNEAQ (reference sequence). CDR3 length equals 12 residues. CDR3: CASGQGGDEQYF. Written as DNA, the CDR3 is TGTGCCAGCGGGCAGGGCGGGGACGAGCAGTACTTC.

This chain links TRBV18 with TRBJ1-4; D is unresolved. Trimming pared 3 bases from V and 0 bases from J, leaving 5 bases between. Germline-derived CDR1 and CDR2 are KGHSH and LQKENI. The length of the CDR3 is 14 residues. CDR3 sequence: CASSPASTNEKLFF. The CDR3 DNA follows: TGTGCCAGCTCACCGGCATCAACTAATGAAAAACTGTTTTTT.

The rearrangement uses TRBV27 and TRBJ1-1; 7 nucleotides match TRBD1. The junction had 3 bases not matched to a gene; V was cut back by 2 bases and J by 0 bases. Germline CDR1 and CDR2: MNHEY and SMNVEV (reference sequence). The CDR3 is 15 amino acids. This chain's CDR3 is CASSLRQGVNTEAFF. The CDR3 DNA follows: TGTGCCAGCAGTTTAAGACAGGGAGTGAACACTGAAGCTTTCTTT.

The rearrangement uses TRBV19 and TRBJ1-5; D remains ambiguous. This CDR3 is 15 amino acids long. Germline CDR1 LNHDA, CDR2 SQIVND (reference sequence). The V end lost 1 base, the J end lost 5 bases, and 12 bases lay between the germline ends. The CDR3 is CASSIVGSSDQPQHF. The CDR3 region has the DNA TGTGCCAGTAGTATAGTAGGCAGCAGCGATCAGCCCCAGCATTTT.

The rearrangement uses TRBV30 and TRBJ1-3; possible D gene TRBD1, 6 bases. The V end lost 2 bases, the J end lost 3 bases, and 11 bases lay between the germline ends. The CDR3 consists of 14 residues. Germline V gives CDR1 GTSNPN, CDR2 SVGIG (reference sequence). The CDR3 protein is CAWSIGTHGNTIYF. The CDR3 DNA follows: TGTGCCTGGAGTATTGGGACACATGGAAACACCATATATTTT.

The rearrangement uses TRBV6-6 and TRBJ2-2; tentatively, D is TRBD1 (5 bases). The CDR3 totals 14 residues. CDR1 is MNHNY, CDR2 SVGAGI, per germline (reference sequence). V gave up 6 bases and J gave up 4 bases, with 12 bases separating them. CDR3 residues: CASRGRHFTGELFF. The CDR3 coding sequence is TGTGCCAGCAGGGGGCGGCATTTCACCGGGGAGCTGTTTTTT.

J is TRBJ2-4 and V is TRBV7-9; no reliable D call. CDR1 is SEHNR and CDR2 is FQNEAQ in the germline V gene (reference sequence). This CDR3 region has 14 residues. The V end was cut by 5 bases, the J end by 8 bases, with 16 bases between. The CDR3 coding sequence is TGTGCCAGCAGCCTTCGACTCGCTTGGGACATTCAGTACTTC. This encodes CASSLRLAWDIQYF.

The chain recombines TRBV18 with TRBJ2-5; a weak D match, TRBD2 (6 bases). V was shortened by 3 bases and J by 2 bases, with 10 bases between the two germline ends. The CDR3 length is 14 residues. In germline, CDR1 is KGHSH, CDR2 LQKENI. Written as DNA, the CDR3 is TGTGCCAGCTCACCCACGGGGGATCAAGAGACCCAGTACTTC. Protein product: CASSPTGDQETQYF.

The rearrangement uses TRBV25-1 and TRBJ2-1, with 8 bases fitting TRBD1. CDR1 and CDR2 (germline): MGHDK, SYGVNS. The V gene end was trimmed by 8 bases and the J gene end by 4 bases; junction bases not matched to a gene: 4. There are 13 residues in the CDR3. In nucleotides, the CDR3 is TGTGCCAGCCAGGGGGCGAGTTACAATGAGCAGTTCTTC. It encodes CASQGASYNEQFF.

This rearrangement joins TRBV7-2 to TRBJ2-7; no firm D call. Germline assignment: CDR1 SGHTA and CDR2 FQGNSA. V lost 2 bases to trimming and J lost 6 bases, with 8 bases between them. The CDR3 runs 12 residues. The CDR3 nucleotides read TGTGCCAGCAGCTTACCGGGTGCCGAGCAGTACTTC. It yields the protein CASSLPGAEQYF. The full variable domain, rest sourced from reference TRBV7-2 and TRBJ2-7, is GAGVSQSPSNKVTEKGKDVELRCDPISGHTALYWYRQSLGQGLEFLIYFQGNSAPDKSGLPSDRFSAERTGGSVSTLTIQRTQQEDSAVYLCASSLPGAEQYFGPGTRLTVT.

CDR3: CASSPENSGNEQFF. In DNA form, the CDR3 reads TGTGCCAGCTCACCGGAGAATAGCGGCAATGAGCAGTTCTTC. This chain links TRBV18 with TRBJ2-1; weak D call: TRBD2 (6 bases). The CDR3 is 14 residues long. Germline V gene sequence: CDR1 KGHSH, CDR2 LQKENI. V lost 3 bases and J 6 bases, leaving 12 bases between the germline ends.

The V call is TRBV6-5, the J call TRBJ2-7; 7 positions match TRBD1. Per germline, CDR1 MNHEY and CDR2 SVGAGI. The V gene end was trimmed by 2 bases and the J gene end by 0 bases; junction bases not matched to a gene: 7. The CDR3 runs 16 residues. CDR3 residues: CASSYTWGQYSYEQYF. The CDR3 nucleotides are TGTGCCAGCAGTTACACCTGGGGACAGTACTCCTACGAGCAGTACTTC.

This chain joins TRBV6-5 and TRBJ1-5, with 8 positions matching TRBD1. CDR3 length: 15 residues. From germline, CDR1 is MNHEY and CDR2 SVGAGI. After removal of 5 bases from V and 2 bases from J, the junction contained 5 bases not matched to a gene. Here the CDR3 reads CASSVDREGNQPQHF. Here the CDR3 DNA reads TGTGCCAGCAGTGTGGACAGGGAAGGCAATCAGCCCCAGCATTTT.

The chain combines TRBV29-1 with TRBJ2-7; 10 bases map to TRBD2. V lost 7 bases to trimming and J lost 5 bases; unmatched junction nucleotides: 11. There are 14 residues in the CDR3. Per germline, CDR1 SQVTM and CDR2 ANQGSEA. Written as DNA, the CDR3 is TGCAGCGCCACCCCCCTAGCGGGAGCCCACGAGCAGTACTTC. It yields the protein CSATPLAGAHEQYF.

V usage is TRBV7-8 and J usage is TRBJ2-1; 10 nucleotides line up with TRBD1. In germline, CDR1 is SGHVS, CDR2 FQNEAQ. The junction had 13 bases not matched to a gene; V was cut back by 5 bases and J by 6 bases. This CDR3 has 17 amino acids. The CDR3 region is CASSLSSGTGDSNEQFF. The DNA of the CDR3 is TGTGCCAGCAGCCTATCCTCCGGGACAGGGGATAGCAATGAGCAGTTCTTC.